Below are 19 T cell receptor beta chains sequenced from a single sample in a study of blood T cell repertoires in COVID-19. Profiling relied on immunoSEQ multiplex PCR, and the TCRdb table lists in-frame clones only, not all of them. The table includes more than 200,000 clones, 82% detected once. The specimen was peripheral blood. The origin of the receptors is an elderly woman with COVID-19, enrolled during active disease.

The chain links TRBV28 to TRBJ1-2; D uncertain. This CDR3 comprises 12 residues. Trimming took 4 bases from V and 8 from J, leaving 11 bases between them. Per germline, CDR1 MDHEN and CDR2 SYDVKM. The CDR3 loop reads CASSSSPRGYTF. Written as DNA, the CDR3 is TGTGCCAGCAGTTCGAGCCCTCGGGGCTACACCTTC.

V and J are TRBV7-9 and TRBJ1-2; D possibly corresponds to TRBD1 (6 bases). Trimming pared 5 bases from V and 6 bases from J, leaving 19 bases between. Germline V gene lookup returns CDR1 SEHNR and CDR2 FQNEAQ (reference sequence). The CDR3 has 15 amino acids. The CDR3 loop reads CASSPRKQGLDGYTF. CDR3 bases: TGTGCCAGCAGCCCACGGAAGCAGGGGCTCGATGGCTACACCTTC.

The chain couples TRBV6-6 to TRBJ1-1; D gene ambiguous. Trimming shortened V by 8 bases and J by 0 bases, and 13 bases separated the two germline ends. Germline lookup yields CDR1 MNHNY and CDR2 SVGAGI (reference sequence). This CDR3 has 14 amino acids. The DNA of the CDR3 is TGTGCCAGCCTTAAAGAGGGCTTGAACACTGAAGCTTTCTTT. This translates into CASLKEGLNTEAFF.

This chain joins TRBV18 and TRBJ1-5; D not certain. Germline V gene sequence: CDR1 KGHSH, CDR2 LQKENI. The CDR3 consists of 15 residues. Trimming took off 3 bases at V and 0 bases at J, with 9 bases between the two ends. CDR3 DNA sequence: TGTGCCAGCTCACCGAACACGAATAGCAATCAGCCCCAGCATTTT. It translates to CASSPNTNSNQPQHF.

The chain joins TRBV30 to TRBJ2-3, with 7 bases lining up with TRBD2. Germline CDR1 is GTSNPN and CDR2 is SVGIG (reference sequence). V dropped 3 bases and J dropped 1; count of bases not matched to a gene: 4. CDR3 length equals 14 residues. The DNA of the CDR3 is TGTGCCTGGAGAAATAGCGGGCGCACAGATACGCAGTATTTT. Translating it yields CAWRNSGRTDTQYF.

The chain links TRBV9 to TRBJ2-1; no firm D call. V lost 0 bases, J lost 8 bases, and 9 bases lay in between. The germline CDR1 and CDR2 sequences are SGDLS and YYNGEE. The CDR3 is 13 residues long. This CDR3 reads CASSVARRDEQFF. CDR3 DNA: TGTGCCAGCAGCGTAGCTCGGAGAGATGAGCAGTTCTTC.

V is TRBV3-1 (or the pseudogene TRBV3-2) and J is TRBJ2-7; 9 positions agree with TRBD1. CDR3 length: 15 residues. Per germline, CDR1 LGHDT and CDR2 YNNKEL (reference sequence). V trimming: 1 base; J trimming: 2 bases; junction bases outside the gene matches: 3. The CDR3: CASSQAGTGTYEQYF. CDR3 nucleotides: TGTGCCAGCAGCCAAGCCGGGACAGGGACCTACGAGCAGTACTTC.

J is TRBJ1-1 and V is TRBV29-1, with D perhaps matching TRBD1 (5 bases). Trimming removed 7 bases at V and 0 bases at J, with 12 bases between. The length of the CDR3 is 13 residues. The germline V gene encodes CDR1 SQVTM and CDR2 ANQGSEA. The CDR3 loop is CSGTRAMNTEAFF. In nucleotides, the CDR3 is TGCAGCGGGACCAGGGCCATGAACACTGAAGCTTTCTTT.

Here the CDR3 reads CASSFFGQMNTEAFF. DNA for the CDR3: TGTGCCAGCAGCTTTTTTGGACAGATGAACACTGAAGCTTTCTTT. The chain uses TRBV5-5 and TRBJ1-1; D perhaps matches TRBD1 (6 bases). V was shortened by 2 bases and J by 0 bases, with 11 bases between the two germline ends. This CDR3 is 15 amino acids long. Per germline, CDR1 SGHKS and CDR2 YYEKEE (reference sequence).

The rearrangement links TRBV30 to TRBJ1-5; D is perhaps TRBD1 (5 bases). V gave up 1 base and J gave up 7 bases, with 14 bases separating them. This CDR3 has 14 amino acids. Germline values: CDR1 GTSNPN, CDR2 SVGIG (reference sequence). The CDR3 protein is CAWSGGRPDQPQHF. The DNA for the CDR3 is TGTGCCTGGAGTGGGGGGAGGCCGGACCAGCCCCAGCATTTT.

This clone came up a few times. The chain is built from TRBV28 and TRBJ1-1, with D possibly TRBD1 on 5 matching bases. The CDR3 consists of 15 residues. The V end lost 5 bases, the J end lost 1 base, and 14 bases lay between the germline ends. CDR1 is MDHEN and CDR2 is SYDVKM in the germline V gene. CDR3: CASSTGGSENTEAFF. For the CDR3, the DNA is TGTGCCAGCAGTACTGGGGGGTCCGAGAACACTGAAGCTTTCTTT.

This chain connects TRBV5-1 to TRBJ2-1; TRBD2 matches 11 bases. The V segment lost 3 bases and the J segment 8 bases; nucleotides outside the gene matches: 4. The germline gives CDR1 SGHRS, CDR2 YFSETQ. This CDR3 is 14 amino acids long. The DNA for the CDR3 is TGCGCCAGCAGCTATCCGGGACTAGCGGATGAGCAGTTCTTC. This gives the protein CASSYPGLADEQFF.

V usage is TRBV5-1 and J usage is TRBJ2-3; maybe TRBD2 (7 bases). Germline V gene data show CDR1 as SGHRS and CDR2 as YFSETQ. This CDR3 has 15 residues. V was pared by 4 bases and J by 5 bases, with 17 bases between. CDR3 sequence reads: CASSALGGGEDTQYF. DNA of the CDR3: TGCGCCAGCAGCGCCCTGGGGGGGGGCGAAGATACGCAGTATTTT. The full variable domain, in which reference TRBV5-1 and TRBJ2-3 provide the parts outside the CDR3, is KAGVTQTPRYLIKTRGQQVTLSCSPISGHRSVSWYQQTPGQGLQFLFEYFSETQRNKGNFPGRFSGRQFSNSRSEMNVSTLELGDSALYLCASSALGGGEDTQYFGPGTRLTVL.

In DNA form, the CDR3 reads TGTGCCAGCAGCTTCACAAGGGGCGAGGCTTTCTTT. As protein: CASSFTRGEAFF. The chain carries TRBV7-9 and TRBJ1-1, with a tentative D call TRBD1 (5 bases). This CDR3 has 12 amino acids. CDR1 is SEHNR and CDR2 is FQNEAQ in the germline V gene (reference sequence). V was trimmed by 3 bases and J by 11 bases, leaving 13 bases between them.

The chain employs TRBV28 and TRBJ2-7; the match to TRBD1 covers 8 bases. Germline CDR1 reads MDHEN; CDR2 reads SYDVKM. The CDR3 is 15 amino acids. The J segment lost 4 bases and the V segment lost 3 bases, leaving 8 bases of the junction unmatched. The CDR3 DNA sequence: TGTGCCAGCAGTTTCCGGGACAGGATTATATACGAGCAGTACTTC. It is translated as CASSFRDRIIYEQYF.

The J gene is TRBJ2-3, the V gene TRBV9; 7 nucleotides line up with TRBD1. The CDR3 covers 14 residues. CDR1 SGDLS and CDR2 YYNGEE come from the germline V gene. Trimming removed 4 bases from V and 0 bases from J; junction bases left unmatched: 2. The CDR3 nucleotides are TGTGCCAGCAGCAGGGGGCTGAGCACAGATACGCAGTATTTT. Its translation is CASSRGLSTDTQYF.

The chain links TRBV28 to TRBJ2-7, with 8 bases that match TRBD2. J was trimmed by 2 bases and V by 7 bases; bases with no gene match: 4. The CDR3 is made up of 13 amino acids. CDR1 is MDHEN, CDR2 SYDVKM, per germline. CDR3 DNA sequence: TGTGCCAGCAACCTCGGGGGGGCCTACGAGCAGTACTTC. Translating it yields CASNLGGAYEQYF.

The chain is built from TRBV6-2 or TRBV6-3 and TRBJ2-7, with a weak D call TRBD1 (5 bases). Germline CDR1 reads MNHEY; CDR2 reads SVGEGT. The V end lost 2 bases, the J end lost 5 bases, and 13 bases lay between the germline ends. The CDR3 runs 14 residues. This CDR3 reads CASSYRQGPDEQYF. In DNA form, the CDR3 reads TGTGCCAGCAGTTACCGGCAGGGTCCCGACGAGCAGTACTTC.

The J gene is TRBJ2-1, the V gene TRBV24-1; 10 bases align to TRBD2. Germline lookup yields CDR1 KGHDR and CDR2 SFDVKD. The CDR3 extends over 16 amino acids. Losses at the gene ends were 1 base for V and 9 bases for J; bases not matched to a gene: 8. The CDR3 nucleotides are TGTGCCACCAGTGATTTAGGGCTAGCGGGAGTATCTGAGCAGTTCTTC. Translation gives CATSDLGLAGVSEQFF.